The source of this T cell receptor beta chain is a study of OX40 agonist ivuxolimab in advanced cancers. Study-wide context: Patients receiving dose escalation had hepatocellular carcinoma, melanoma, renal cell or head and neck cancer.

Here immunoSEQ multiplex PCR was the method, and the copy in TCRdb shows in-frame clones only, minus some. The data show tens of thousands of clones, with about 86% seen just once and roughly 4.1% held by the top ten. V lost 5 bases and J 4 bases, leaving 21 bases between the germline ends. The germline V gene encodes CDR1 MNHEY and CDR2 SMNVEV (reference sequence). There are 16 residues in the CDR3. Overall study results and limits: Nonresponders included some who also had low normalized T-cell clonal expansion.

This clone was counted once. Its specificity is unknown. The specimen comprised CD4+ or CD8+ T cells sorted from blood, sampled in a trial of the OX40 agonist ivuxolimab. V gene TRBV27 combines with J gene TRBJ2-7; tentatively, D is TRBD1 (6 bases). The source of this sequence is an adult with an advanced solid tumor such as melanoma, head and neck, liver or kidney cancer. In nucleotides, the CDR3 is TGTGCCAGCAGTCCGAAAGGTGACAGGACCCGGTACGAGCAGTACTTC. This encodes CASSPKGDRTRYEQYF.